Below, 18 T cell receptor beta chains from the same sample are listed, as sequenced in a study of PD-L1 blockade in urothelial cancer. The time point here: pretreatment peripheral blood. Clones were read by immunoSEQ multiplex PCR, and TCRdb kept only the in-frame ones, dropping some. The sample has under 80,000 clones; roughly 76% are singletons. Source: PBMCs, taken around atezolizumab (anti-PD-L1) treatment. The source of these receptors is a man between 65 and 85 years old with urothelial cancer.

The genes are TRBV29-1 and TRBJ1-1, with no clear D. The germline V gene encodes CDR1 SQVTM and CDR2 ANQGSEA. Trimming shortened V by 5 bases and J by 3 bases, and 13 bases separated the two germline ends. The CDR3 consists of 13 residues. This CDR3 is CSVLRRQDTEAFF. In DNA, the CDR3 is TGCAGCGTTCTCCGTCGGCAGGACACTGAAGCTTTCTTT.

The chain recombines TRBV7-6 with TRBJ1-1, with TRBD1 matching 11 bases. The CDR3 sequence is 16 residues long. Germline V CDR1 and CDR2: SGHVS, FNYEAQ. J lost 1 base, V lost 1 base, and 2 bases had no gene match. For the CDR3, the DNA is TGTGCCAGCAGCTTAGAGGGGACAGGGGGGAACACTGAAGCTTTCTTT. This codes for CASSLEGTGGNTEAFF.

The V gene is TRBV7-2, the J gene TRBJ2-3, with 8 bases fitting TRBD1. CDR3 length: 15 residues. Per germline, CDR1 SGHTA and CDR2 FQGNSA. Unmatched junction bases numbered 13, after V lost 8 bases and J lost 6 bases. This chain's CDR3 is CASDQNGQGYDTQYF. CDR3 nucleotide sequence: TGTGCCAGCGACCAGAATGGACAGGGTTACGATACGCAGTATTTT.

V and J are TRBV4-1 and TRBJ1-3; D unresolved. The CDR3 is 17 amino acids. The germline gives CDR1 MGHRA, CDR2 YSYEKL. V shed 0 bases and J shed 0 bases, with 12 bases lying between them. CDR3 loop: CASSQESNPGSGNTIYF. The CDR3 bases are TGCGCCAGCAGCCAAGAGAGTAATCCTGGCTCTGGAAACACCATATATTTT.

The chain combines TRBV19 with TRBJ2-7, with D possibly matching TRBD1 (5 bases). The V end was cut by 4 bases, the J end by 5 bases, with 21 bases between. The length of the CDR3 is 16 residues. Germline lookup yields CDR1 LNHDA and CDR2 SQIVND (reference sequence). The CDR3: CASSNRGSGHTDEQYF. The CDR3 DNA sequence: TGTGCCAGTAGTAATAGGGGTAGTGGTCATACGGACGAGCAGTACTTC.

The gene calls are TRBV7-9 and TRBJ2-7, with 8 bases identical to TRBD1. Germline-derived CDR1 and CDR2 are SEHNR and FQNEAQ (reference sequence). The CDR3 has 14 residues. V lost 6 bases to trimming and J lost 3 bases; unmatched junction nucleotides: 7. CDR3 in amino acids: CASSPTGANYEQYF. CDR3 nucleotide sequence: TGTGCCAGCAGTCCGACAGGGGCTAACTACGAGCAGTACTTC.

This clone came up a few times. The chain links TRBV9 to TRBJ1-1; D ambiguous. The V gene lost 0 bases and the J gene lost 6 bases, with 12 bases spanning the gap. The germline V gene has CDR1 SGDLS and CDR2 YYNGEE. The CDR3 runs 14 residues. CDR3 sequence: CASSVGGNLPEAFF. The CDR3 nucleotides are TGTGCCAGCAGCGTAGGAGGGAATCTCCCTGAAGCTTTCTTT.

This clone occurred a few times. V is TRBV7-8 and J is TRBJ2-7; 7 bases are shared with TRBD2. The J segment lost 6 bases and the V segment lost 5 bases, leaving 4 bases of the junction unmatched. The CDR3 length is 12 residues. CDR1 SGHVS and CDR2 FQNEAQ come from the germline V gene. The CDR3 DNA reads TGTGCCAGCAGCCGAGCTAGCGGCGAGCAGTACTTC. Amino acid sequence: CASSRASGEQYF.

The gene calls are TRBV6-4 and TRBJ1-2; weak D call: TRBD1 (6 bases). V was clipped by 3 bases and J by 5 bases, with 10 bases between them. Germline assignment: CDR1 MRHNA and CDR2 SNTAGT. This CDR3 spans 13 amino acids. DNA of the CDR3: TGTGCCAGCAGTGAAACAGGGCAATATGGCTACACCTTC. Translation: CASSETGQYGYTF.

J is TRBJ1-4 and V is TRBV30, with D possibly being TRBD1 (5 bases). The V end was cut by 2 bases, the J end by 10 bases, with 14 bases between. The CDR3 loop spans 13 amino acids. CDR1 is GTSNPN, CDR2 SVGIG, per germline (reference sequence). DNA of the CDR3: TGTGCCTGGAGTCCGGGACCGGAGGGAAAACTGTTTTTT. The encoded protein is CAWSPGPEGKLFF. Drawing the rest from reference TRBV30 and TRBJ1-4, the complete variable domain is SQTIHQWPATLVQPVGSPLSLECTVEGTSNPNLYWYRQAAGRGLQLLFYSVGIGQISSEVPQNLSASRPQDRQFILSSKKLLLSDSGFYLCAWSPGPEGKLFFGSGTQLSVL.

The chain combines TRBV10-3 with TRBJ2-1; 7 positions match TRBD1. Germline V gene sequence: CDR1 ENHRY, CDR2 SYGVKD. V dropped 4 bases and J dropped 4; count of bases not matched to a gene: 4. The CDR3 has 14 amino acids. The CDR3 reads CAISGTGQYNEQFF. The CDR3 DNA is TGTGCCATCAGTGGGACAGGTCAATACAATGAGCAGTTCTTC.

The chain couples TRBV5-1 to TRBJ2-5; 9 bases agree with TRBD1. The trim removed 0 bases at V and 5 bases at J, leaving 8 bases unmatched. From germline, CDR1 is SGHRS and CDR2 YFSETQ. The CDR3 consists of 16 residues. The CDR3 DNA follows: TGCGCCAGCAGCTTGGCGGCCACAGGGGGCGGTGAGACCCAGTACTTC. It is translated as CASSLAATGGGETQYF.

The chain combines TRBV4-1 with TRBJ1-2; D is ambiguous. The V and J ends lost 0 bases and 8 bases respectively, with 10 bases between them. CDR1 MGHRA and CDR2 YSYEKL come from the germline V gene. CDR3 length: 13 amino acids. CDR3 region: CASSQEGASGYTF. CDR3 DNA sequence: TGCGCCAGCAGCCAAGAGGGTGCTAGCGGCTACACCTTC.

V usage is TRBV29-1 and J usage is TRBJ2-1; D might be TRBD2 (6 bases). CDR3 length: 13 residues. Deletions cut 8 bases from V and 5 bases from J, with 16 bases between. The germline V gene encodes CDR1 SQVTM and CDR2 ANQGSEA. This chain's CDR3 is CSTRRDRDNEQFF. DNA of the CDR3: TGCAGCACAAGGAGGGACCGTGACAATGAGCAGTTCTTC.

V is TRBV19 and J is TRBJ2-5; 8 nucleotides match TRBD1. V gave up 5 bases and J gave up 5 bases; unmatched junction bases: 7. The germline gives CDR1 LNHDA, CDR2 SQIVND (reference sequence). CDR3 length equals 14 residues. CDR3 sequence reads: CASSDRDRPETQYF. CDR3 DNA sequence: TGTGCCAGTAGTGACCGGGACAGGCCGGAGACCCAGTACTTC.

The rearrangement links TRBV28 to TRBJ1-3; no reliable D call. Germline-derived CDR1 and CDR2 are MDHEN and SYDVKM. V gave up 2 bases and J gave up 0 bases, with 11 bases separating them. The CDR3 loop spans 16 amino acids. The DNA for the CDR3 is TGTGCCAGCAGTTTAGGTGTAACAATCTCTGGAAACACCATATATTTT. Translating it yields CASSLGVTISGNTIYF.

V usage is TRBV30 and J usage is TRBJ1-2; D unclear. Trimming took 2 bases from V and 1 from J, leaving 5 bases between them. The V gene's germline CDR1 is GTSNPN and CDR2 SVGIG (reference sequence). The length of the CDR3 is 12 residues. The CDR3 DNA reads TGTGCCTGGAGTTCGGGTAACTATGGCTACACCTTC. Translated, it gives CAWSSGNYGYTF.

This clone has just a few counts. The chain uses TRBV7-8 and TRBJ2-3; 7 nucleotides align to TRBD1. Germline-derived CDR1 and CDR2 are SGHVS and FQNEAQ. V lost 4 bases, J lost 2 bases, and 3 bases stayed unmatched. The CDR3 extends over 14 amino acids. The CDR3 spells CASSSTGPTDTQYF. The CDR3 bases are TGTGCCAGCAGCTCGACAGGGCCCACAGATACGCAGTATTTT.